The T cell receptor beta chain under discussion was sequenced for a study of cytomegalovirus exposure and HLA in healthy donors. The germline CDR1 and CDR2 sequences are SEHNR and FQNEAQ (reference sequence). The CDR3 has 14 amino acids. The V and J ends lost 2 bases and 8 bases respectively, with 12 bases between them. The PCR ran on 60 Vbeta and 13 Jbeta primers. Some clones are missing from TCRdb's copy, which holds only in-frame ones; the method was immunoSEQ multiplex PCR. The repertoire has about 150,000 clones, 70% to 80% of them found once; the top ten carry roughly 4%. The chain has TRBV7-9 and TRBJ2-2, with D possibly being TRBD2 (6 bases). The sequenced material came from PBMCs. The sequence derives from a woman in her 40s in good health and CMV-seronegative. The CDR3 here is CASSLPVRGGELFF. CDR3 DNA sequence: TGTGCCAGCAGCTTACCGGTCCGGGGGGGGGAGCTGTTTTTT.